Shown below are 8 T cell receptor beta chains from a single sample sequenced in a study of breast tumors, draining lymph nodes, adjacent tissues. Samples came from axillary lymph nodes draining the breast cancer. TCRdb re-analysed the multiplex PCR reads in MiXCR, keeping a single row per CDR3 protein. The sample has about 180,000 distinct CDR3 sequences; roughly 35% are singletons. The material sequenced was axillary lymph node tissue. The source of these receptors is a female donor with breast cancer. Some clones in this sample may be carry-over from other donors' samples.

This sequence joins TRBV12-3 or TRBV12-4 and TRBJ1-1; a weak D match, TRBD1 (6 bases). This CDR3 comprises 13 residues. Trimming took off 7 bases at V and 4 bases at J, with 13 bases between the two ends. The CDR3 here is CASTPRGGTEAFF. The CDR3 region has the DNA TGTGCCAGCACCCCCAGGGGTGGCACTGAAGCTTTCTTT.

Details on this clonotype: The junction differs from germline at one of its ends, possibly a read error. V and J are TRBV7-6 and TRBJ1-5; D is possibly TRBD1 (5 bases). Germline assignment: CDR1 SGHVS and CDR2 FNYEAQ. CDR3 length: 12 amino acids. The CDR3 loop is CASNKGREPPHF. CDR3 sequence (DNA): TGTGCCAGCAACAAGGGACGGGAGCCCCCGCATTTT.

The CDR3, as DNA: TGTGCCAGTAGTGGTCGAAGGGGGGATACGCAGTATTTT. Its protein product is CASSGRRGDTQYF. The chain has TRBV19 and TRBJ2-3; D may be TRBD1 (6 bases). The CDR3 spans 13 residues. The V gene's germline CDR1 is LNHDA and CDR2 SQIVND (reference sequence). Trimming removed 5 bases from V and 6 bases from J, with 12 bases in between. Supplemented by reference TRBV19 and TRBJ2-3, the full variable domain reads DGGITQSPKYLFRKEGQNVTLSCEQNLNHDAMYWYRQDPGQGLRLIYYSQIVNDFQKGDIAEGYSVSREKKESFPLTVTSAQKNPTAFYLCASSGRRGDTQYFGPGTRLTVL.

About this clonotype: A much bigger clone sits one base away, suggesting this may be a read error. V usage is TRBV6-5 and J usage is TRBJ1-2; D unresolved. Germline-derived CDR1 and CDR2 are MNHEY and SVGAGI. This CDR3 is built from 12 residues. CDR3 residues: CASRRRIYGYAF. DNA for the CDR3: TGTGCCAGCAGACGGCGGATCTATGGCTACGCCTTC.

In the case of this clonotype: A clone one base away is much larger, so this may be a read error. The CDR3 region is CASSPVAGYEQYF. In DNA, the CDR3 is TGTGCCAGCAGTCCAGTGGCCGGGTACGAGCAGTACTTC. The V gene is TRBV6-1, the J gene TRBJ2-7; no definite D call. Per the germline V gene, CDR1 is MNHNS and CDR2 is SASEGT. Trimming pared 5 bases from V and 4 bases from J, leaving 12 bases between. This CDR3 is 13 amino acids long.

A remark on this clonotype: The junction departs from germline at one end; a sequencing error may be responsible. This rearrangement joins TRBV28 to TRBJ2-7; tentatively, D is TRBD1 (6 bases). The CDR3 is made up of 14 amino acids. Germline V gene sequence: CDR1 MDHEN, CDR2 SYDVKM. This CDR3 reads CASSLWGAVRERYF. Written as DNA, the CDR3 is TGTGCCAGCAGTTTATGGGGGGCCGTCCGCGAGCGGTACTTC.

The chain combines TRBV10-1 with TRBJ2-1; TRBD1 matches 7 bases. From germline, CDR1 is WNHNN and CDR2 SYGVQD (reference sequence). This CDR3 contains 12 residues. V lost 5 bases to trimming and J lost 14 bases; unmatched junction nucleotides: 9. The CDR3 region is CASSKDDRAKFF. CDR3 nucleotides: TGCGCCAGCAGTAAGGATGACAGGGCCAAGTTCTTC.

Many counts were recorded for this clonotype. The J gene is TRBJ2-7, the V gene TRBV10-1, with D perhaps TRBD2 (5 bases). Germline-derived CDR1 and CDR2 are WNHNN and SYGVQD (reference sequence). The CDR3 runs to 12 residues. The ends were cut back, 9 bases at V and 2 bases at J, with 11 bases in the middle. CDR3 nucleotide sequence: TGCGCCAGACACCCCGGGACCTACGAGCAGTACTTC. Its protein product is CARHPGTYEQYF.